This T cell receptor beta chain was recovered during a study of blood T cell repertoires in COVID-19 (dated by TCRdb to 2018 to 2020). At the level of the whole study: Samples from collaborators originated in the United States, Italy and Spain and spanned both the acute and convalescent phases of COVID-19. The prospective study material was composed of cDNA or gDNA derived from T cells, B-cell-depleted T cells, or PBMCs. Samples were obtained from the ongoing ImmuneRACE study (first 160 participants) and from about 1,300 subjects provided by 6 global collaborators. HLA class I and class II types, where available, came from metadata supplied by the sample provider rather than from assay-based typing. The repertoires were made available in a free public database intended to serve as a resource for research on the immune response to SARS-CoV-2. Subjects who had been exposed to COVID-19, were actively infected with it, or had recovered from it provided the deeply sampled blood TCRbeta repertoires that made up the dataset. Nearly every sample came with metadata listing a de-identified subject ID, COVID-19 status, age in years and sex.

General study outcomes and caveats: Clinical and demographic metadata were provided uncurated, with the amount varying by source and participant.

A note on this clone: Its antigen is still unknown. Per-base qualities were not stored, and no clone one base away is much larger.

CDR1 GTSNPN and CDR2 SVGIG are derived from the germline V gene (reference sequence). The CDR3 has 14 amino acids, counting the end cysteine and phenylalanine. Solely the CDR3 DNA is kept, with 42 bases framed from the first base. V lost 6 bases and J lost 1 base; the stretch between them is 15 bases long. One collaborating source in Seattle enrolled patients while the patients were actively infected and followed the patients over time throughout the course of disease. The collaborating institutions used their own protocols to collect whole blood in K2EDTA tubes. For TCRbeta analysis, collaborator samples were shipped as frozen whole blood, as isolated PBMCs, or as DNA extracted from either sample type. TCRbeta CDR3 regions were amplified from genomic DNA using the immunoSEQ Assay, a bias-controlled multiplex PCR. For the original study's pipeline: The number of nucleated cells in each sample was estimated from the amplification of reference gene primers within the assay. To quantify the absolute abundance of each unique TCRbeta CDR3 rearrangement, sequence reads were collapsed and filtered. Productive Simpson clonality was computed per sample as the square root of Simpson's diversity index over productive rearrangements. The source is immuneACCESS, and TCRdb retained only in-frame sequences with V and J called. Part of the clones is not carried over; for the studies checked, unresolved V genes explain less than half of this, and the remainder is unexplained. The V and J calls and clone size come from that table; D and trimming were worked out from the DNA. In all, the sample holds 200,000 to 250,000 clones, and 70% to 90% of those were seen once. The biggest ten clones account for around 17% of the sample.

The chain couples TRBV30 to TRBJ1-1, with the D segment identity uncertain. The clonotype was recovered from a man in his fifties or sixties with COVID-19, enrolled during active disease. Sequencing was performed on peripheral blood. DNA sequence: TGTGCCTGTGCCCGACCGGGAGGGAACACTGAAGCTTTCTTT. Translated, it gives CACARPGGNTEAFF.